This is a list of T cell receptor beta chains from one sample in a study of prognosis after radiotherapy for stage I lung cancer. Each CDR3 protein gets one entry after TCRdb re-called the multiplex PCR reads with MiXCR. The sample has about 51,000 distinct CDR3 sequences, about 32% seen once. The input for sequencing was PBMCs, taken before or after stereotactic body radiation therapy (not recorded which). The receptors stem from a donor aged 50 or older with non-small cell lung cancer. The CDR3 runs from the conserved cysteine through the conserved F or W. Fields, in order: V gene, J gene, clone size, CDR3 length, D gene, CDR3 DNA, CDR3 protein. A D gene is named only where the DNA matches it firmly. Clone size appears in some rows only: once, few, many, or a class for an expanded clone.

>TRBV11-3|TRBJ2-2|medium-sized|13|NA
TGTGCCAGCAGCGTCAGCATGACCGGGGAGCTGTTTTTT
CASSVSMTGELFF
>TRBV7-2|TRBJ1-6|once|15|TRBD1
TGTGCCAGCAGCTTAGCGGGACAGGGGTATTCACCCATCCACTTT
CASSLAGQGYSPIHF
>TRBV2|TRBJ2-2|many|17|TRBD1
TGTGCCAGCAGTGAAGCGCCGGACAGGGTGAACACCGGGGAGCTGTTTTTT
CASSEAPDRVNTGELFF
>TRBV20-1|TRBJ2-3|many|13|NA
TGCAGTGCTAGAGTCCGGGACCGATTTACGCAGTATTTT
CSARVRDRFTQYF
>TRBV7-6|TRBJ2-3|many|13|NA
TGTGCCAGCAGCCGACACCACGCAGATACGCAGTATTTT
CASSRHHADTQYF
>TRBV7-2|TRBJ2-1|many|18|TRBD2
TGTGCCAGCAGCTTAGGAGGGCCACTAGCGGGTTCCTACAATGAGCAGTTCTTC
CASSLGGPLAGSYNEQFF
>TRBV6-1|TRBJ2-3|many|15|TRBD2
TGTGCCAGCAGTGTCGGACTAGCGGGGACAGATACGCAGTATTTT
CASSVGLAGTDTQYF
>TRBV27|TRBJ2-3|many|15|NA
TGTGCCAGCAGTTTATGGGATACGAGCACAGATACGCAGTATTTT
CASSLWDTSTDTQYF
>TRBV6-2/TRBV6-3|TRBJ2-5|many|13|NA
TGTGCCAGCTTAGGTCACACTGAAGAGACCCAGTACTTC
CASLGHTEETQYF
>TRBV7-9|TRBJ2-1|NA|16|TRBD1
TGTGCCAGCAGCCCCCGGGACAGGGACGAAAGCAATGAGCAGTTCTTC
CASSPRDRDESNEQFF
>TRBV5-1|TRBJ1-1|NA|14|NA
TGCGCCAGCAGCTCACTTCAGGGGAACACTGAAGCTTTCTTT
CASSSLQGNTEAFF
>TRBV3-1|TRBJ2-3|many|15|NA
TGTGCCAGCACGAATTTAGCGGATTTCACAGATACGCAGTATTTT
CASTNLADFTDTQYF
>TRBV28|TRBJ1-5|many|12|NA
TGTGCCAGCAGTTTATGGAATCAGCCCCAGCATTTT
CASSLWNQPQHF
>TRBV6-1|TRBJ2-3|NA|14|NA
TGTGCCAGCAGTGAAGTGGTGCCGCCATATACGCAGTATTTT
CASSEVVPPYTQYF
>TRBV3-1|TRBJ1-2|many|12|NA
TGTGCCAGCAGCCAAGGGGTCGGTGGCTACACCTTC
CASSQGVGGYTF
>TRBV12-3/TRBV12-4|TRBJ2-6|many|13|NA
TGTGCCAGCAGCCGCTCTGGGGCCAACGTCCTGACTTTC
CASSRSGANVLTF
>TRBV5-6|TRBJ2-5|NA|14|NA
TGTGCCAGCAGCTTTTTGTCGAGGGCGGAGACCCAGTACTTC
CASSFLSRAETQYF
>TRBV20-1|TRBJ2-5|many|14|TRBD1
TGCAGTGCTAGAGAAGGACAGGGGCTCGAGACCCAGTACTTC
CSAREGQGLETQYF
>TRBV12-3/TRBV12-4|TRBJ2-7|many|15|TRBD2
TGTGCCAGCCCTTGGGCCCGGGGCGGGAGCGGCGAGCAGTACTTC
CASPWARGGSGEQYF
>TRBV9|TRBJ2-3|many|15|NA
TGTGCCAGCAGCGTAGAGGGAGTGGGGTCAGATACGCAGTATTTT
CASSVEGVGSDTQYF
>TRBV5-1|TRBJ2-7|NA|14|TRBD2
TGCTCCAGCATCCCTGACTCGGGACTAGCGGAGCAGTACTTC
CSSIPDSGLAEQYF
>TRBV4-1|TRBJ2-6|many|14|NA
TGCGCCAGCAGCCAATTCTCTGGGGCCAACGTCCTGACTTTC
CASSQFSGANVLTF